Ten or more counts support the clone carrying this T cell receptor (beta chain). Its antigen is not known. The data originate from a study of identical twins. A universal primer site was created by template switching, with the cDNA bearing unique molecular identifiers. TCRdb itself ran the 5' RACE reads through MiXCR, one entry per CDR3 protein. This table holds about 240,000 distinct CDR3 sequences, about 11% found once. Findings and limits, study-wide: The study drew conclusions from cross-sectional statistical analysis, not from following the same donors. Twin-shared out-of-frame alpha sequences showed excess low generation probability. Modelling approaches yielded underestimates of out-of-frame TCR alpha sharing between monozygotic twins.

Input material: memory T cells sorted from blood. This sequence originates from a man aged 50-59 years in good health.

CDR3 amino acids: CASSLDGNSGNTIYF. The CDR3 DNA reads TGCGCCAGCAGCTTGGACGGGAACTCTGGAAACACCATATATTTT. This chain links TRBV5-1 with TRBJ1-3; D unclear. This CDR3 contains 15 residues. The germline gives CDR1 SGHRS, CDR2 YFSETQ. The ends were cut back, 0 bases at V and 0 bases at J, with 7 bases in the middle. The complete variable domain, with remaining parts taken from reference TRBV5-1 and TRBJ1-3, reads KAGVTQTPRYLIKTRGQQVTLSCSPISGHRSVSWYQQTPGQGLQFLFEYFSETQRNKGNFPGRFSGRQFSNSRSEMNVSTLELGDSALYLCASSLDGNSGNTIYFGEGSWLTVV.